The clone carrying this T cell receptor (beta chain) was observed at least ten times. Its target is not known. This entry is derived from a study of metastatic and nonmetastatic thyroid tumors. Study-level information: Samples came from malignant and benign thyroid patients, and repertoires were compared across blood and tumor or nodule tissue.

Whole-study results and caveats: The study reportedly found significantly higher TCR beta diversity in malignant thyroid tumors than benign nodules, in blood and tumor.

All patients were treatment-naive before thyroid surgery. Germline V CDR1 and CDR2: LNHNV, YYDKDF (reference sequence). This CDR3 has 21 amino acids. Losses at the gene ends were 5 bases for V and 1 base for J; bases not matched to a gene: 24. In the source study's methods: Building a distant-metastasis classifier for papillary thyroid cancer drew on CDR3 differences across clinicopathological groups. TCRdb reanalyzed the PCR reads with MiXCR. The V and J calls shown here were made by TCRdb, not taken from the authors' results. Of some 15,000 clones in the sample, about 25% are singletons; the top ten hold about a tenth.

The TCR was taken from a male donor with papillary thyroid cancer or a benign thyroid nodule (not recorded which). Some clones in this sample may be carry-over from other donors' samples. The J gene is TRBJ2-3, the V gene TRBV15, with 7 nucleotides matching TRBD2. Sequenced material: blood. CDR3 region: CATSSRSPKTRTRHRTDTQYF. The DNA for the CDR3 is TGTGCCACCAGCTCCCGCTCACCAAAAACACGGACTAGGCACCGCACAGATACGCAGTATTTT.